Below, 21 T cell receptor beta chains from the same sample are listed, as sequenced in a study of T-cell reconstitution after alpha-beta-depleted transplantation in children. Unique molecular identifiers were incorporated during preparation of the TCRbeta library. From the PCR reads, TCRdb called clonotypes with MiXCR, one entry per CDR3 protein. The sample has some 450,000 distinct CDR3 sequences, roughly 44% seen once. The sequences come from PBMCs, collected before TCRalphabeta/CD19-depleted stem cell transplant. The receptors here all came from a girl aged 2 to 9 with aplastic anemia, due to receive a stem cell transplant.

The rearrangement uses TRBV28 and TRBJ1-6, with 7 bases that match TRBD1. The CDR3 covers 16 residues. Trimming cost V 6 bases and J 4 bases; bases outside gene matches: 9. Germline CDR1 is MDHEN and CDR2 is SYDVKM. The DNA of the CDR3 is TGTGCCAGCAGACCGAAGGACAGGCTATATAATTCACCCCTCCACTTT. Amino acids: CASRPKDRLYNSPLHF.

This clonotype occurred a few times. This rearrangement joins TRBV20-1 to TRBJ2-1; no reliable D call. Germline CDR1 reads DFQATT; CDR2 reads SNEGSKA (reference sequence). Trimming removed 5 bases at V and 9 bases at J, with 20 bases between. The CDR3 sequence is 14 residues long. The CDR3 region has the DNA TGCAGTGCTGCAGGAATGGCATCTCTTCGTGAGCAGTTCTTC. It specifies CSAAGMASLREQFF.

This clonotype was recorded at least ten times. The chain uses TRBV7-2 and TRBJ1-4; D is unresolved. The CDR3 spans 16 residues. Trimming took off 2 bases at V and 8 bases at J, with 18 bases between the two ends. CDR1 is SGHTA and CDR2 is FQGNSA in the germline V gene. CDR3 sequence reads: CASSLKGRVADEKLFF. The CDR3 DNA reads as TGTGCCAGCAGCTTAAAAGGGAGGGTTGCGGACGAAAAACTGTTTTTT.

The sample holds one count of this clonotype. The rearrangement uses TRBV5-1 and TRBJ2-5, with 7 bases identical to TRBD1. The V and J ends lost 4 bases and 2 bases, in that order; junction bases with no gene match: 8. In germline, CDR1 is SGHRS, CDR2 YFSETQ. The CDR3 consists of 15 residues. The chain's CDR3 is CASSPHGQAQETQYF. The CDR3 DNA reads TGCGCCAGCAGCCCCCACGGACAGGCTCAAGAGACCCAGTACTTC.

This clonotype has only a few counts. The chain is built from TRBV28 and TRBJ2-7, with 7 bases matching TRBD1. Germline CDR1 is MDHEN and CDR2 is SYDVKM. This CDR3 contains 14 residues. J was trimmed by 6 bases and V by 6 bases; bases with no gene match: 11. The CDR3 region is CASRYRGKVGEQYF. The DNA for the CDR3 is TGTGCCAGCAGGTACAGGGGTAAAGTCGGCGAGCAGTACTTC.

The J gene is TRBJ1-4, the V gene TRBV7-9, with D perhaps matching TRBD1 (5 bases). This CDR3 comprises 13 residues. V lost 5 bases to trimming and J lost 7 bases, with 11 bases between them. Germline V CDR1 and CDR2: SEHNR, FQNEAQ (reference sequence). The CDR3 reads CASSPSDSEKLFF. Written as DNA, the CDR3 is TGTGCCAGCAGCCCTTCCGACAGTGAAAAACTGTTTTTT.

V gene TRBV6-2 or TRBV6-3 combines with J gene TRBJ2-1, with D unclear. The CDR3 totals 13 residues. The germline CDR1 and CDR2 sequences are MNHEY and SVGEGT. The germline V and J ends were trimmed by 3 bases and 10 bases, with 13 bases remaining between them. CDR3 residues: CASSYPQDEEQFF. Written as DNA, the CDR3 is TGTGCCAGCAGTTATCCCCAGGACGAGGAGCAGTTCTTC.

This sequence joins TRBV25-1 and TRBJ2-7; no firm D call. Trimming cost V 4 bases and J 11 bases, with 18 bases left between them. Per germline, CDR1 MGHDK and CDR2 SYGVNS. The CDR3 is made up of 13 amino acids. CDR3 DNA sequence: TGTGCCAGCAGTGGACCAAGGGCTTACTACGAGTACTTC. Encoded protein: CASSGPRAYYEYF.

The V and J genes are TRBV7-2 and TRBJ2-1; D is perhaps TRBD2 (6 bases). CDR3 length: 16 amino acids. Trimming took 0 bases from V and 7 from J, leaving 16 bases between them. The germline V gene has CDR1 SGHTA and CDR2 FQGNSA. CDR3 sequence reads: CASSLAGRGAYNEQFF. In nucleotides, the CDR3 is TGTGCCAGCAGCTTAGCGGGGCGCGGGGCATATAATGAGCAGTTCTTC.

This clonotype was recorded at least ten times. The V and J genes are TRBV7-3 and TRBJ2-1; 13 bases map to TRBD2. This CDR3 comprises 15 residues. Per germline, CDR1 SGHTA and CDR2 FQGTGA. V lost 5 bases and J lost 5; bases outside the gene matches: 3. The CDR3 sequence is CASSPGTSGDNEQFF. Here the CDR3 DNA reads TGTGCCAGCAGCCCGGGGACTAGCGGGGACAATGAGCAGTTCTTC.

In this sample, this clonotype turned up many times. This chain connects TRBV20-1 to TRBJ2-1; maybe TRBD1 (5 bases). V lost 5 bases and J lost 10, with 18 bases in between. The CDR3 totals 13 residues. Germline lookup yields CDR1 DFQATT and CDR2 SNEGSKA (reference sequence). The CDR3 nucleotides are TGCAGTGCTCGGCTAGGGCTTCACAGGGAGCAGTTCTTC. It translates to CSARLGLHREQFF.

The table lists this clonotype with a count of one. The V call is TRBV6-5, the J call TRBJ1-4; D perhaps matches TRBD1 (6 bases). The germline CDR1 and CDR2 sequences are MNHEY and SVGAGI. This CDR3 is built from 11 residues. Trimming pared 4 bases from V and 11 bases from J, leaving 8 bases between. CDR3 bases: TGTGCCAGCAGTTCAGGGGAGAAACTGTTTTTT. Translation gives CASSSGEKLFF.

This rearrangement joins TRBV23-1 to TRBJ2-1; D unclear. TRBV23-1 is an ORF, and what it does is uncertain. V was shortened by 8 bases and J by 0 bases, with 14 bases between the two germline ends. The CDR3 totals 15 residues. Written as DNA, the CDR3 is TGCGCCAGCCGCCCGGCCGTTAGCTCCTACAATGAGCAGTTCTTC. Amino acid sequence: CASRPAVSSYNEQFF.

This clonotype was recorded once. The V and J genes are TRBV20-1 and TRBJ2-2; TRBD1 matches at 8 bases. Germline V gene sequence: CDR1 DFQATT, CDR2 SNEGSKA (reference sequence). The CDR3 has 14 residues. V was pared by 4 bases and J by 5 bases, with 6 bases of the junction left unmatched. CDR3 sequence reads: CSAKDTGGTGELFF. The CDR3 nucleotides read TGCAGTGCTAAGGACACAGGGGGAACCGGGGAGCTGTTTTTT.

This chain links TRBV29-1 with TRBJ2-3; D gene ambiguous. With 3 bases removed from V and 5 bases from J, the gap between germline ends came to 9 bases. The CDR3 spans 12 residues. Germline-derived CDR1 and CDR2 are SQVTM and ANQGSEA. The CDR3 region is CSVEYPVDTQYF. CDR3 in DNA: TGCAGCGTTGAGTATCCCGTAGATACGCAGTATTTT.

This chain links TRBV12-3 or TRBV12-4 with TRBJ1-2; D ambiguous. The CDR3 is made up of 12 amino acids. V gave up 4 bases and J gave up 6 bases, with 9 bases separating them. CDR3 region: CASSSGFDGYTF. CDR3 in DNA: TGTGCCAGCAGTTCGGGGTTCGATGGCTACACCTTC.

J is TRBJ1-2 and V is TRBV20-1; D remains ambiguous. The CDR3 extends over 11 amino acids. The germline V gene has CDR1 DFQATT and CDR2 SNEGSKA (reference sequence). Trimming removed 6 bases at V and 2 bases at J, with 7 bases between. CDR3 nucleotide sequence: TGCAGTGCCAGACTAAACTATGGCTACACCTTC. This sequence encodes CSARLNYGYTF.

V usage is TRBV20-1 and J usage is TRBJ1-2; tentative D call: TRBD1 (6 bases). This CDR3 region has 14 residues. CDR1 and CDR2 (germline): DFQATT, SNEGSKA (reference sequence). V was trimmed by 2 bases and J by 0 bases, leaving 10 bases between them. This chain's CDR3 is CSARSGTTNYGYTF. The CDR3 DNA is TGCAGTGCTAGATCGGGGACAACTAACTATGGCTACACCTTC.

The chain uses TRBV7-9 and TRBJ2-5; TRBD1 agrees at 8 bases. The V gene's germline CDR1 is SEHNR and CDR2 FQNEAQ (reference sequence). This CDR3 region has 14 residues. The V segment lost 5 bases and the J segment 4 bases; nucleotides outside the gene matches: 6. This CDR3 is CASSPGQGVETQYF. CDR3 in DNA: TGTGCCAGCAGCCCCGGACAGGGAGTAGAGACCCAGTACTTC.

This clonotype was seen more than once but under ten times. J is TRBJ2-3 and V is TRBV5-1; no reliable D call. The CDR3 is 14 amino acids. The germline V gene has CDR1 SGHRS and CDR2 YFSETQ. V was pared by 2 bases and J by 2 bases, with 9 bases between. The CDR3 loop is CASSLGPPTDTQYF. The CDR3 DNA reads TGCGCCAGCAGCTTAGGTCCCCCCACAGATACGCAGTATTTT.

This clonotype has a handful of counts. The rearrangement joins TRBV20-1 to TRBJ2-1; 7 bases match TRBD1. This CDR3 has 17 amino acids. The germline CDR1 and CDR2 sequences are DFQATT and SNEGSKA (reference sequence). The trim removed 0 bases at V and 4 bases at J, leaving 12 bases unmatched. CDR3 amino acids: CSARDRNRDRQYNEQFF. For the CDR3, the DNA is TGCAGTGCTAGAGATCGAAACCGGGACAGACAATACAATGAGCAGTTCTTC.